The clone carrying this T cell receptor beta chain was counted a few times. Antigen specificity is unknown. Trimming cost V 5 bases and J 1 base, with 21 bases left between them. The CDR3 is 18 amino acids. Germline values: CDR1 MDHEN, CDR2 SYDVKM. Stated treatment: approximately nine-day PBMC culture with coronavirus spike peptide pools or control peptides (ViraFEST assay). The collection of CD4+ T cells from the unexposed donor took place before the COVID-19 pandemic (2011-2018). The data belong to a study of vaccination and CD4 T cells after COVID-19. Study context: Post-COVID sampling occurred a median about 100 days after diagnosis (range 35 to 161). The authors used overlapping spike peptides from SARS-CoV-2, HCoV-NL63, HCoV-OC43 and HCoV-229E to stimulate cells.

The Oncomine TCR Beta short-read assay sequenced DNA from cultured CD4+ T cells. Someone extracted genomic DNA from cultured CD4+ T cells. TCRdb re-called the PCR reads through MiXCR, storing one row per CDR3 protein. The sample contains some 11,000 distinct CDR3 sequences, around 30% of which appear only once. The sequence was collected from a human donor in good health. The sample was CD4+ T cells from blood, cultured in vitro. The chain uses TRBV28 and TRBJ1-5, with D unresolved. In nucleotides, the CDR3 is TGTGCCAGCAGTGACGAGGGATTGTTTGACCGAAGCAATCAGCCCCAGCATTTT. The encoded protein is CASSDEGLFDRSNQPQHF.